These 14 T cell receptor beta chains originate from one sample sequenced in a study of T cell changes during pregnancy in multiple sclerosis. The assay was immunoSEQ multiplex PCR, and TCRdb's table has in-frame clones only and misses some. The table includes 85,000 to 130,000 clones, about 90% detected once. This material consisted of peripheral blood, taken before pregnancy. Source of these receptors: a female donor with multiple sclerosis, enrolled in a pregnancy study.

This chain uses TRBV11-2 with TRBJ2-7; a weak D match, TRBD1 (6 bases). Germline CDR1 and CDR2: SGHAT and FQNNGV. The V end lost 0 bases, the J end lost 13 bases, and 16 bases lay between the germline ends. This CDR3 is 13 amino acids long. CDR3 DNA: TGTGCCAGCAGCTTAGATCCGGGTGGGGGCCAATACTTC. This encodes CASSLDPGGGQYF.

The rearrangement joins TRBV19 to TRBJ1-1, with TRBD1 matching 10 bases. CDR3 length: 19 residues. Germline CDR1 and CDR2: LNHDA and SQIVND (reference sequence). Trimming at V came to 3 bases and at J to 1 base, leaving 14 bases not matched to a gene. CDR3 residues: CASSIPGQGIGRGNTEAFF. CDR3 in DNA: TGTGCCAGTAGTATTCCGGGACAGGGGATCGGGCGGGGGAACACTGAAGCTTTCTTT. The complete variable domain, with remaining parts taken from reference TRBV19 and TRBJ1-1, reads DGGITQSPKYLFRKEGQNVTLSCEQNLNHDAMYWYRQDPGQGLRLIYYSQIVNDFQKGDIAEGYSVSREKKESFPLTVTSAQKNPTAFYLCASSIPGQGIGRGNTEAFFGQGTRLTVV.

The count of this clone is one. The genes are TRBV28 and TRBJ2-4, with 8 nucleotides matching TRBD2. J gave up 7 bases and V 5 bases, and 13 bases lay outside the gene matches. Germline lookup yields CDR1 MDHEN and CDR2 SYDVKM. This CDR3 contains 16 residues. CDR3 bases: TGTGCCAGCAGTCTCCAAATAGCGGGGTTGGGGAACATTCAGTACTTC. It codes for CASSLQIAGLGNIQYF.

This sequence joins TRBV6-6 and TRBJ1-2, with 8 bases matching TRBD1. The CDR3 has 13 amino acids. Germline V gene sequence: CDR1 MNHNY, CDR2 SVGAGI (reference sequence). Trimming cost V 6 bases and J 6 bases; bases outside gene matches: 6. This CDR3 reads CASSQDRANGYTF. CDR3 in DNA: TGTGCCAGCAGCCAGGACAGGGCTAATGGCTACACCTTC.

Only a few counts were recorded for this clone. V is TRBV19 and J is TRBJ1-6, with D possibly TRBD1 on 5 matching bases. The CDR3 contains 15 residues. Trimming cost V 1 base and J 8 bases, with 12 bases left between them. Germline V gives CDR1 LNHDA, CDR2 SQIVND (reference sequence). CDR3 amino acids: CASSIAPQTDSPLHF. The CDR3 nucleotides read TGTGCCAGTAGTATAGCGCCACAGACAGATTCACCCCTCCACTTT.

The rearrangement joins TRBV27 to TRBJ1-4; 7 bases match TRBD1. This CDR3 spans 18 amino acids. With V trimmed by 3 bases and J by 7 bases, 17 bases remained unmatched. Germline V gives CDR1 MNHEY, CDR2 SMNVEV (reference sequence). The CDR3 is CASSFRLQGGSKGEKLFF. The CDR3 DNA reads TGTGCCAGCAGTTTTAGGCTCCAGGGGGGAAGTAAAGGTGAAAAACTGTTTTTT.

The V and J genes are TRBV4-1 and TRBJ1-4, with 12 bases that match TRBD1. J lost 8 bases, V lost 3 bases, and 4 bases had no gene match. Germline CDR1 MGHRA, CDR2 YSYEKL. The CDR3 has 15 amino acids. The CDR3, as DNA: TGCGCCAGCAGCCACCCGGGACAGGGGGCGGAAAAACTGTTTTTT. Translation: CASSHPGQGAEKLFF.

The CDR3 DNA reads as TGTGCCAGCAGTAGGCCACTAGCGGGAGCGTTCAGGGCCTACGAGCAGTACTTC. Translating gives CASSRPLAGAFRAYEQYF. The chain combines TRBV28 with TRBJ2-7; TRBD2 matches at 11 bases. J was trimmed by 2 bases and V by 5 bases; bases with no gene match: 14. Germline CDR1 is MDHEN and CDR2 is SYDVKM. The CDR3 has 18 residues.

This chain uses TRBV12-5 with TRBJ2-5; D is unresolved. CDR3 length: 13 amino acids. The germline V and J ends were trimmed by 8 bases and 1 base, with 11 bases remaining between them. In germline, CDR1 is LGHNT, CDR2 FRNRAP. This CDR3 reads CASLDDRQETQYF. The CDR3 coding sequence is TGTGCTAGTCTAGACGACCGCCAAGAGACCCAGTACTTC.

The chain has TRBV10-3 and TRBJ1-1; maybe TRBD1 (6 bases). The CDR3 covers 13 residues. With 4 bases removed from V and 5 bases from J, the gap between germline ends came to 11 bases. CDR1 is ENHRY, CDR2 SYGVKD, per germline. This chain's CDR3 is CAISGTAGTEAFF. The CDR3, as DNA: TGTGCCATCAGTGGGACAGCGGGGACTGAAGCTTTCTTT.

V gene TRBV10-3 combines with J gene TRBJ1-1; D is unclear. The ends were cut back, 3 bases at V and 5 bases at J, with 13 bases in the middle. The CDR3 spans 14 residues. Germline V gene sequence: CDR1 ENHRY, CDR2 SYGVKD. In nucleotides, the CDR3 is TGTGCCATCAGTGACTTCGGGGTGTCAACTGAAGCTTTCTTT. As protein: CAISDFGVSTEAFF.

CDR3 sequence reads: CATSTGGGYGSNQPQHF. The DNA of the CDR3 is TGTGCCACCAGCACCGGTGGAGGGTATGGAAGCAATCAGCCCCAGCATTTT. This chain connects TRBV15 to TRBJ1-5; D call uncertain. Per the germline V gene, CDR1 is LNHNV and CDR2 is YYDKDF (reference sequence). The ends were cut back, 4 bases at V and 1 base at J, with 17 bases in the middle. The CDR3 is made up of 17 amino acids.

The V and J genes are TRBV5-6 and TRBJ2-1; the match to TRBD2 covers 7 bases. Germline CDR1 is SGHDT and CDR2 is YYEEEE. The CDR3 loop spans 16 amino acids. V shed 3 bases and J 7 bases; nucleotides not matched to a gene: 13. This CDR3 is CASSWSSGHGANEQFF. Here the CDR3 DNA reads TGTGCCAGCAGCTGGTCTAGCGGCCACGGTGCGAATGAGCAGTTCTTC. The full variable domain, in which reference TRBV5-6 and TRBJ2-1 provide the parts outside the CDR3, is DAGVTQSPTHLIKTRGQQVTLRCSPKSGHDTVSWYQQALGQGPQFIFQYYEEEERQRGNFPDRFSGHQFPNYSSELNVNALLLGDSALYLCASSWSSGHGANEQFFGPGTRLTVL.

The rearrangement uses TRBV11-1 and TRBJ2-5, with a weak D call TRBD2 (5 bases). The end of the DNA aligns better with TRBJ2-7, so the J call may be wrong. The CDR3 is made up of 14 amino acids. From germline, CDR1 is SGHAT and CDR2 FQDESV (reference sequence). DNA for the CDR3: TGTGCCAGCAGCTTAGTGGGATCGGGATACGAGCAGTACTTC. Translating gives CASSLVGSGYEQYF.